This T cell receptor beta chain derives from a study of beta chain features in type 1 diabetes (dated by TCRdb to 2016 to 2018). Study-level background: No differences in mean age, gender distribution, total cell number or subset yield were found between patients and healthy donors. In the study, recently diagnosed type 1 diabetes patients and matched healthy donors were compared on the TCRB repertoires of their sorted circulating CD4+ T cell subsets. Whereas all 30 or so donors provided naive and central memory subsets, regulatory and stem cell-like memory subsets were isolated from just 8 patients and roughly eight healthy donors. A total of 100 million to 140 million sorted cells were examined across all samples, and the number of cells per subset was strongly correlated with RNA yield. Broad study findings and their caveats: Naive, central memory and regulatory TCRB repertoires appeared to be more similar among patients than among healthy donors. Shorter templates might have been favored by PCR, but patient and control samples were amplified and corrected together, so both groups would have been affected equally by any skew. Because cDNA rather than genomic DNA was sequenced, highly expressing activated cells could have been over-represented, although no difference in activation and CD3 levels was found between groups. A moderate but significant shortening of TCRB CDR3 length was observed in type 1 diabetes patients in all four CD4+ subsets. At VDJ recombination sites, type 1 diabetes patients had fewer insertions and more deleted nucleotides, which implies abnormalities in thymic rearrangement. Because the HLA sub-analyses included only small numbers of individuals, any influence of HLA type on TCRB rearrangement was left unresolved.

About this clone itself: Its antigen remains undetermined. Nothing much larger sits one base from this clone, and base qualities are not available. The sample contains more than one DNA sequence encoding this CDR3.

From each donor, a single peripheral blood sample of around 0.12 L on average was drawn into heparinised tubes. Using a panel that included CD45RO, CCR7, CD25, CD127, CD95 and CD27, naive, central memory, regulatory and stem cell-like memory CD4+ T cells were sorted on a BD FACSAria II. Purity was above 98% for every sorted population. PBMCs were isolated right away by Lymphoprep density gradient centrifugation and were stained directly, without culture. So that batch effects would be minimized, each experiment stained and sorted samples in pairs, pairing one healthy donor with one patient. The entire amount of isolated RNA was reverse transcribed using the High Capacity cDNA Reverse Transcription Kit, so the sequenced TCRB transcripts were expressed ones. Deep immunoSEQ sequencing was applied to naive, central memory and regulatory T cell samples, giving an average of roughly 3.5 million total reads per sample. After sorted cells were lysed in RLT buffer, RNA was extracted with DNase-treated RNeasy Micro or Mini kits, with the choice depending on cell number. Each cell subset was processed separately to prevent cross-contamination, with patient and healthy donor samples processed together. The immunoSEQ multiplex PCR was used to amplify TCRB sequences from cDNA, yielding 87-bp fragments that span the CDR3 region. Amplicons were sequenced on the Illumina HiSeq platform. The original pipeline was this. PCR bias was corrected computationally using synthetic template baselines, and reads within Hamming distance 2 were collapsed, with unmergeable singletons discarded. By aligning reads against IMGT, V, D and J genes, CDR3 length, and insertions or deletions at six rearrangement sites were assigned. Clonotype counts were normalized to sorted cell number within each subset before computing true diversity and Gini coefficients with the tcR R package. The overlap coefficient, calculated on TCRB nucleotide sequences, was used to quantify repertoire sharing. As a proxy for the pre-selection repertoire, out-of-frame TCRB sequences from naive cells were analyzed. The table was pulled from immuneACCESS by TCRdb, which kept in-frame rearrangements only. Such tables lose some clones; where checked, under half of the loss comes from unresolved V genes, and the rest has no known cause. V and J calls and clone size come straight from that table; D and trimming were deduced from the DNA. This sample holds approximately 250,000 clones; 13% to 15% were observed only once. About 0.024% of the sample comes from the top ten.

Reading the germline V gene gives CDR1 SGDLS and CDR2 YYNGEE. Trimming removed 0 bases from V and 6 bases from J; the gene matches leave 0 bases unexplained. Including the terminal cysteine and phenylalanine, the CDR3 comprises 13 residues. The only DNA kept is the CDR3, 39 bases in frame from the first base. This clonotype was obtained from a woman in her forties in good health. The sequencing input was naive CD4+ T cells from blood. The sample's cell subset or site label, decoded: true naive CD4+ T cells. The chain uses TRBV9 and TRBJ2-1; 7 bases in the middle match TRBD1. The CDR3 protein sequence reads: CASSVAGGNEQFF. Read as DNA, the sequence is TGTGCCAGCAGCGTAGCAGGGGGCAATGAGCAGTTCTTC.